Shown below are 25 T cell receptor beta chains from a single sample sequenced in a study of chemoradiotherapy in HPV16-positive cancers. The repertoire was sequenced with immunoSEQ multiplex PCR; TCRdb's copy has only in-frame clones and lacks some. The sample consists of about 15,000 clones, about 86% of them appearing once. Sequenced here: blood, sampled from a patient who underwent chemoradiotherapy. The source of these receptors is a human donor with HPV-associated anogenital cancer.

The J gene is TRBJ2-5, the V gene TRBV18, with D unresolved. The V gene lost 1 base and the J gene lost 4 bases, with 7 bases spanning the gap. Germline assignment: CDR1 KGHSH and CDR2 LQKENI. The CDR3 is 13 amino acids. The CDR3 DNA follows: TGTGCCAGCTCACCACAGTTAGGAGAGACCCAGTACTTC. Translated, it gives CASSPQLGETQYF.

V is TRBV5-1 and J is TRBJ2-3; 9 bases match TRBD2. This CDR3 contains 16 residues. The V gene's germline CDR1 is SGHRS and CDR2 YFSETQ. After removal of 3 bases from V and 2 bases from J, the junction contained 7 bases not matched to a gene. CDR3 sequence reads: CASSSGLAQATDTQYF. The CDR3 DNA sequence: TGCGCCAGCAGCTCCGGACTAGCGCAAGCCACAGATACGCAGTATTTT.

This CDR3 reads CASSAGNYGYTF. The CDR3 coding sequence is TGCGCCAGCAGCGCAGGCAACTATGGCTACACCTTC. The chain employs TRBV5-1 and TRBJ1-2; D gene ambiguous. Trimming cost V 4 bases and J 2 bases, with 6 bases left between them. This CDR3 has 12 residues. Germline assignment: CDR1 SGHRS and CDR2 YFSETQ.

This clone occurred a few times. CDR3 amino acids: CASSFVGRTYEQYF. The DNA of the CDR3 is TGTGCCAGCAGCTTCGTAGGACGGACTTACGAGCAGTACTTC. This rearrangement joins TRBV5-4 to TRBJ2-7; tentative D call: TRBD2 (5 bases). Germline lookup yields CDR1 SGHNT and CDR2 YYREEE (reference sequence). The V gene lost 2 bases and the J gene lost 4 bases, with 13 bases spanning the gap. The CDR3 extends over 14 amino acids.

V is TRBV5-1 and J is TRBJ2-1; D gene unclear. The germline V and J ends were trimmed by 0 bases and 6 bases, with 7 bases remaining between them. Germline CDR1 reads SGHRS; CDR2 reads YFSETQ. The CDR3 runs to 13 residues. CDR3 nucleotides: TGCGCCAGCAGCTTGGCGGCTCTCAATGAGCAGTTCTTC. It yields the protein CASSLAALNEQFF.

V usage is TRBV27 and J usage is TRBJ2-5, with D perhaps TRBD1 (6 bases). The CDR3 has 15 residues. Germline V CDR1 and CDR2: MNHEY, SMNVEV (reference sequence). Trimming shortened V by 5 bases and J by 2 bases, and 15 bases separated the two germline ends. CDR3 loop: CASSPTTGLQETQYF. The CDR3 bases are TGTGCCAGCAGTCCAACCACAGGGCTTCAAGAGACCCAGTACTTC.

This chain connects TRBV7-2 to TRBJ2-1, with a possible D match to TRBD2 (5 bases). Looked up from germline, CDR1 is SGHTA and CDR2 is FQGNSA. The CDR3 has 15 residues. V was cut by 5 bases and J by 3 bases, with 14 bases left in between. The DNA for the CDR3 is TGTGCCAGCAGCCATACTAGTAAGCACTACAATGAGCAGTTCTTC. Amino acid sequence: CASSHTSKHYNEQFF.

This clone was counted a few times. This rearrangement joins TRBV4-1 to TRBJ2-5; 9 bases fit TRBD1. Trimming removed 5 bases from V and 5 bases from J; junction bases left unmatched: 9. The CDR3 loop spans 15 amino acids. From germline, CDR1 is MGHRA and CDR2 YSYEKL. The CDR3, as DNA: TGCGCCAGCAGCGCCCGGACAGGGGCAATGGAGACCCAGTACTTC. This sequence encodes CASSARTGAMETQYF.

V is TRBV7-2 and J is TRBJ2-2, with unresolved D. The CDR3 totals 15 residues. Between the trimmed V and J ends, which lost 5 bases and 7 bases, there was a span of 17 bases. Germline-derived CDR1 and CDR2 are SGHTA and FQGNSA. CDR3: CASSARASQRGELFF. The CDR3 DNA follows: TGTGCCAGCAGCGCCCGGGCCTCCCAGCGCGGGGAGCTGTTTTTT.

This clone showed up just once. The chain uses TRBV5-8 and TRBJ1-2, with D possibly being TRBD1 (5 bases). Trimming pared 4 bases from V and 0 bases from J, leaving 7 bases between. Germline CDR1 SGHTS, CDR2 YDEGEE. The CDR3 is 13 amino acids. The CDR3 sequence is CASSPGPNYGYTF. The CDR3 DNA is TGTGCCAGCAGCCCGGGACCTAACTATGGCTACACCTTC.

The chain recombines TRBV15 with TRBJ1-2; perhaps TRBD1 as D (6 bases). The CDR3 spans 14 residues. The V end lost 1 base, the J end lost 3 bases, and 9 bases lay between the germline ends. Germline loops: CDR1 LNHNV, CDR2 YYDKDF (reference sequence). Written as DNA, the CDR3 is TGTGCCACCAGCAGAGGTGGACAGCACTATGGCTACACCTTC. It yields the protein CATSRGGQHYGYTF.

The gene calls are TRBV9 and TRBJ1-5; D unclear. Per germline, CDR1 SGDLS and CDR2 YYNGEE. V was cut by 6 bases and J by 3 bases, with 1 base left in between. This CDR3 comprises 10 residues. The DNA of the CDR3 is TGTGCCAGCACCAATCAGCCCCAGCATTTT. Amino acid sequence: CASTNQPQHF.

This CDR3 reads CASIRYDRRPRKVGYTF. The CDR3 nucleotides read TGTGCCAGTATTAGGTATGACAGAAGGCCCCGGAAGGTTGGCTACACCTTC. The genes are TRBV19 and TRBJ1-2; D is perhaps TRBD1 (5 bases). V was shortened by 7 bases and J by 7 bases, with 28 bases between the two germline ends. The CDR3 covers 17 residues. Per the germline V gene, CDR1 is LNHDA and CDR2 is SQIVND (reference sequence).

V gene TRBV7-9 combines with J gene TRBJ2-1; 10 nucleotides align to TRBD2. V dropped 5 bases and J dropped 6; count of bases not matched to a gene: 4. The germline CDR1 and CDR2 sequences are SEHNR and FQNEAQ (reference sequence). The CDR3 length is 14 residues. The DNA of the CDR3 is TGTGCCAGCAGCCCCGGGACTAGCGTCAATGAGCAGTTCTTC. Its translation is CASSPGTSVNEQFF.

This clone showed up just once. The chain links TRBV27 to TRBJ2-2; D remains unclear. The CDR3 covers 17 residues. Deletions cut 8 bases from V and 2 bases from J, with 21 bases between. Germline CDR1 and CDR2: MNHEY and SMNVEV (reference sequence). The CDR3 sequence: CASAVDQLRFNTGELFF. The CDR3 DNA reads TGTGCCAGCGCGGTGGACCAACTACGATTTAACACCGGGGAGCTGTTTTTT.

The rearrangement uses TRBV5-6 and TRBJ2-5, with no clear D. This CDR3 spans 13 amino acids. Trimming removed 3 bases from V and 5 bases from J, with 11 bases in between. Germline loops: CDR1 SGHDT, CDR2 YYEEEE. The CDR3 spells CASSSRHVETQYF. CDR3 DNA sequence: TGTGCCAGCAGCTCTCGACATGTGGAGACCCAGTACTTC. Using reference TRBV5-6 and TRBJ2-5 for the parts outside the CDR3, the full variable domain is DAGVTQSPTHLIKTRGQQVTLRCSPKSGHDTVSWYQQALGQGPQFIFQYYEEEERQRGNFPDRFSGHQFPNYSSELNVNALLLGDSALYLCASSSRHVETQYFGPGTRLLVL.

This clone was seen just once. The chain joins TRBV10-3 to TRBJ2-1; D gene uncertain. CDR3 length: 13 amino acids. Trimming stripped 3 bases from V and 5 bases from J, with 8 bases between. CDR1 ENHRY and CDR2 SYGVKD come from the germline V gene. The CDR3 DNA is TGTGCCATCAGTGACTCAGAAGACAATGAGCAGTTCTTC. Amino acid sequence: CAISDSEDNEQFF.

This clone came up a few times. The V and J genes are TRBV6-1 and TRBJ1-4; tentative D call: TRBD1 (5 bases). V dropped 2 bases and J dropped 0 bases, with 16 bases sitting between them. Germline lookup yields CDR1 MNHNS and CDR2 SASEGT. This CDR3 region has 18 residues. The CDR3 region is CASSERSGGYATNEKLFF. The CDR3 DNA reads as TGTGCCAGCAGTGAACGGTCGGGGGGGTATGCAACTAATGAAAAACTGTTTTTT.

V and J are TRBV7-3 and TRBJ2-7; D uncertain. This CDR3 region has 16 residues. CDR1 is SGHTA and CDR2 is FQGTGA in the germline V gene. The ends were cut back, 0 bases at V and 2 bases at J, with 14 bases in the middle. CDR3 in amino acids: CASSLTSTVFTYEQYF. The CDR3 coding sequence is TGTGCCAGCAGCTTAACGTCGACGGTGTTCACCTACGAGCAGTACTTC.

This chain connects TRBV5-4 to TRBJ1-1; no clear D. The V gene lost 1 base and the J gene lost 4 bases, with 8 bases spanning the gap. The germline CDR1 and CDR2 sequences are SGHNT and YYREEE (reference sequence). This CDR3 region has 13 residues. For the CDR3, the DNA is TGTGCCAGCAGCTTGTCTTCGATCACTGAAGCTTTCTTT. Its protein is CASSLSSITEAFF. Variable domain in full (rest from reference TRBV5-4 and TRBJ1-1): ETGVTQSPTHLIKTRGQQVTLRCSSQSGHNTVSWYQQALGQGPQFIFQYYREEENGRGNFPPRFSGLQFPNYSSELNVNALELDDSALYLCASSLSSITEAFFGQGTRLTVV.

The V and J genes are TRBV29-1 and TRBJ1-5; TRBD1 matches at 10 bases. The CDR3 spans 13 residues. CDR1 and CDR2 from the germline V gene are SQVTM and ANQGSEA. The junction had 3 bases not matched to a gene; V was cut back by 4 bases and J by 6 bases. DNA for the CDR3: TGCAGCGTTGGACAGGGGGCGGGTCAGCCCCAGCATTTT. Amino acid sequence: CSVGQGAGQPQHF.

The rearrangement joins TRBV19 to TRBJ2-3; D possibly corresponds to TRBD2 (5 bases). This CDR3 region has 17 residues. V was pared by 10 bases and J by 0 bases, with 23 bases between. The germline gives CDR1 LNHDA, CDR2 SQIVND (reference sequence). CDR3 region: CATNGLGLAASTDTQYF. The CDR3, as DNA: TGTGCCACGAATGGACTTGGGCTAGCAGCTAGCACAGATACGCAGTATTTT.

This CDR3 is CATSRGTGGPARPQHF. As DNA, the CDR3 is TGTGCCACCAGCAGAGGGACAGGGGGCCCTGCAAGGCCCCAGCATTTT. The V and J genes are TRBV15 and TRBJ1-5; 11 bases agree with TRBD1. Per germline, CDR1 LNHNV and CDR2 YYDKDF (reference sequence). CDR3 length equals 16 residues. V trimming: 1 base; J trimming: 9 bases; junction bases outside the gene matches: 8. The whole variable domain, remainder taken from reference TRBV15 and TRBJ1-5, is DAMVIQNPRYQVTQFGKPVTLSCSQTLNHNVMYWYQQKSSQAPKLLFHYYDKDFNNEADTPDNFQSRRPNTSFCFLDIRSPGLGDTAMYLCATSRGTGGPARPQHFGDGTRLSIL.

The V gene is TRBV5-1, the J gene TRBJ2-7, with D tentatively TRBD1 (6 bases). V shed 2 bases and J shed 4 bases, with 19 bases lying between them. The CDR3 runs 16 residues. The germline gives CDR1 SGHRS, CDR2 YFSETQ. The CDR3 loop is CASSFLPTGSDYEQYF. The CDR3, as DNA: TGCGCCAGCAGCTTCCTCCCCACAGGGAGCGATTACGAGCAGTACTTC.

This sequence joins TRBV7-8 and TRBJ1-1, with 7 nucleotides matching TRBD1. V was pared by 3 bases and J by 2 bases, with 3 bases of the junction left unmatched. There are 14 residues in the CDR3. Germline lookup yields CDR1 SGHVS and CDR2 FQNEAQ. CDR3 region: CASSLTGRNTEAFF. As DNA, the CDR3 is TGTGCCAGCAGCTTGACAGGGAGAAACACTGAAGCTTTCTTT.